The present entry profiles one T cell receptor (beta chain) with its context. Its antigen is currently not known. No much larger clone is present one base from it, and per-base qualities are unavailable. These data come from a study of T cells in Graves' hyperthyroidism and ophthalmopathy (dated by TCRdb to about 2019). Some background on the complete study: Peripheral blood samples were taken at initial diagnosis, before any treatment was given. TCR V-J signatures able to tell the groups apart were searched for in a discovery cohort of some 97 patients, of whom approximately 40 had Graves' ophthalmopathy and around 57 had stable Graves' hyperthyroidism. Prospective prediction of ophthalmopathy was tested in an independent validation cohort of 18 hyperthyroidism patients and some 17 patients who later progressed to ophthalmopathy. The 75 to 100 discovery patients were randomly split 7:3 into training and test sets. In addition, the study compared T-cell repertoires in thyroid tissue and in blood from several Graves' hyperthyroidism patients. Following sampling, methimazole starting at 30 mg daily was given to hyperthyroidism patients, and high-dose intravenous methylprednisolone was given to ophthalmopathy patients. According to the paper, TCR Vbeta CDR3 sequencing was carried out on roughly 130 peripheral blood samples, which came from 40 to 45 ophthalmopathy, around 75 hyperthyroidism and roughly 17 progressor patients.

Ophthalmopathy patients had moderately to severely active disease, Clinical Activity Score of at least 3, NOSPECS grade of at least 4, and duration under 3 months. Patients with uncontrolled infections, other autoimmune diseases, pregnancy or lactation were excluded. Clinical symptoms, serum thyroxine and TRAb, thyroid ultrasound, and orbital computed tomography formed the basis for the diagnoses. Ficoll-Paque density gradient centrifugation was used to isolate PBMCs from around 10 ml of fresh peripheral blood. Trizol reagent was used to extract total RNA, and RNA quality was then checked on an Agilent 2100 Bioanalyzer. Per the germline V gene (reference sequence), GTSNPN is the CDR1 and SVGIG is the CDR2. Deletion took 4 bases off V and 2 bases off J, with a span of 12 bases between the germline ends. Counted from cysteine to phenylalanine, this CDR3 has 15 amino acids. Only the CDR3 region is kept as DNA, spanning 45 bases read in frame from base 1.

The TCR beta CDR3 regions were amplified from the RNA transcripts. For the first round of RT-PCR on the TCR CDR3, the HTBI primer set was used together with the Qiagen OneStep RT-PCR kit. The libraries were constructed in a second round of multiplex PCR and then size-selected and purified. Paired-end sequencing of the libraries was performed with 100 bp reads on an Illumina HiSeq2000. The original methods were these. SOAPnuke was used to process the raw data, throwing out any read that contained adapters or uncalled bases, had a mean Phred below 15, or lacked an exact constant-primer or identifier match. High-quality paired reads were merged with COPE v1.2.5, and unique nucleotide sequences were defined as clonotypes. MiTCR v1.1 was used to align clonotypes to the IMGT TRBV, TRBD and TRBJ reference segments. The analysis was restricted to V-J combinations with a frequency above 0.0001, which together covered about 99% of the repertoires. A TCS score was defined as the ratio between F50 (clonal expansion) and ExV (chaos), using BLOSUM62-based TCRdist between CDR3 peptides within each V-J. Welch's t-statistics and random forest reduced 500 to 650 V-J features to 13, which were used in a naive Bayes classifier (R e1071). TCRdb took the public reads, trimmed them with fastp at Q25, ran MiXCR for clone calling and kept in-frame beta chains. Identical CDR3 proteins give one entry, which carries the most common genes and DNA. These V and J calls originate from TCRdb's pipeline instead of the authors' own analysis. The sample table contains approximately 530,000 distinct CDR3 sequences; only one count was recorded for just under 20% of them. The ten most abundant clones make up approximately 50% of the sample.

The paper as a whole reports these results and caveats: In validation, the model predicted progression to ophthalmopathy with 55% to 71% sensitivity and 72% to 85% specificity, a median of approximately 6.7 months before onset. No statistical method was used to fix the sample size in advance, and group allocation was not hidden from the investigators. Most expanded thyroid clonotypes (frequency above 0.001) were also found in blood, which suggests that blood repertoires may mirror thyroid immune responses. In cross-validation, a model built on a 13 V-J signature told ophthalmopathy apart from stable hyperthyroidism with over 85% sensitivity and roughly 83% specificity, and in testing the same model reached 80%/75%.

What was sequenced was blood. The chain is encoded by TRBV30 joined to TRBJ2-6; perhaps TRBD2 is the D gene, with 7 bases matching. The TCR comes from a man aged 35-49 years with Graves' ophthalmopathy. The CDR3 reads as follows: CAWTKGGAGANVLTF. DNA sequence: TGTGCCTGGACCAAAGGGGGGGCTGGGGCCAACGTCCTGACTTTC. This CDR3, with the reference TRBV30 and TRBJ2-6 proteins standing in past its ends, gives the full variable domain SQTIHQWPATLVQPVGSPLSLECTVEGTSNPNLYWYRQAAGRGLQLLFYSVGIGQISSEVPQNLSASRPQDRQFILSSKKLLLSDSGFYLCAWTKGGAGANVLTFGAGSRLTVL.